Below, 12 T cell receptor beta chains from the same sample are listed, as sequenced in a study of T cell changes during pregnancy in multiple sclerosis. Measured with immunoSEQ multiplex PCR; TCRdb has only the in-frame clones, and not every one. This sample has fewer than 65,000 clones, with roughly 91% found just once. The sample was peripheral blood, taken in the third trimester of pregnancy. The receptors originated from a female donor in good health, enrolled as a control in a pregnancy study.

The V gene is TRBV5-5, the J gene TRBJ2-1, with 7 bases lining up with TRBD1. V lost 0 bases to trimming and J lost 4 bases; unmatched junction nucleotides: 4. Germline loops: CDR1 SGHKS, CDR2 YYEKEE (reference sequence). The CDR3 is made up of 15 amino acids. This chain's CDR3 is CASSLEDRSYNEQFF. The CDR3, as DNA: TGTGCCAGCAGCTTGGAGGACAGGAGTTACAATGAGCAGTTCTTC.

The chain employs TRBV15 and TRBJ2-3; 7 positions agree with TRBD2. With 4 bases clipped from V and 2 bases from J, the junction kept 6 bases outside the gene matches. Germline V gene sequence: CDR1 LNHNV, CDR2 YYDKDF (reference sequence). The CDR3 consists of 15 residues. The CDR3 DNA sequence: TGTGCCACCAGCACGCGCGGGGGAAACACAGATACGCAGTATTTT. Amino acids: CATSTRGGNTDTQYF.

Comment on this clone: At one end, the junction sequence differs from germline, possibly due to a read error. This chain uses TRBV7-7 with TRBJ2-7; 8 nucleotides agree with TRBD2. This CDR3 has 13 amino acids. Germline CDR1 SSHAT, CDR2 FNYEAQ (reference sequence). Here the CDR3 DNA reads TGTGCTAGCAGCACGGGACTAGATTACGAGCAGTACTTC. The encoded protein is CASSTGLDYEQYF.

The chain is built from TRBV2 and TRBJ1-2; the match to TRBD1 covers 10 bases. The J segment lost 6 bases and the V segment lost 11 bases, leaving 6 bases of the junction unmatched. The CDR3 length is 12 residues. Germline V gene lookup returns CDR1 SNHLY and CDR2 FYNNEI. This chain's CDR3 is CASRDRGDGYTF. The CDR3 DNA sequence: TGTGCCTCCCGGGACAGGGGTGATGGCTACACCTTC.

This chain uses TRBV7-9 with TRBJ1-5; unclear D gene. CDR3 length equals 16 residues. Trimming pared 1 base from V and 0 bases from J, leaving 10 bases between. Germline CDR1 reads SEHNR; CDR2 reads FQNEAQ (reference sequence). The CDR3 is CASSLGADPSNQPQHF. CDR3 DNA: TGTGCCAGCAGCTTAGGGGCAGATCCTAGCAATCAGCCCCAGCATTTT. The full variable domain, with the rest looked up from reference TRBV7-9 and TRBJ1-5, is DTGVSQNPRHKITKRGQNVTFRCDPISEHNRLYWYRQTLGQGPEFLTYFQNEAQLEKSRLLSDRFSAERPKGSFSTLEIQRTEQGDSAMYLCASSLGADPSNQPQHFGDGTRLSIL.

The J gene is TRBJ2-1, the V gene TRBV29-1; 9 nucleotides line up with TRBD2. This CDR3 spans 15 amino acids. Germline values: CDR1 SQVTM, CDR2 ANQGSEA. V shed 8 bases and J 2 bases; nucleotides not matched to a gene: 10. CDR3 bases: TGCAGCCTGACTTGGGCTAGCGGGACCTACAATGAGCAGTTCTTC. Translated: CSLTWASGTYNEQFF.

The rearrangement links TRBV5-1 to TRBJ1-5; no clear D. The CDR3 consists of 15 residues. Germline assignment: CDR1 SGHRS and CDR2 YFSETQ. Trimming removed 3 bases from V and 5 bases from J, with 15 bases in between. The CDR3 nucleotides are TGCGCCAGCAGCTCTACTCCGGGAGATTATCAGCCCCAGCATTTT. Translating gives CASSSTPGDYQPQHF.

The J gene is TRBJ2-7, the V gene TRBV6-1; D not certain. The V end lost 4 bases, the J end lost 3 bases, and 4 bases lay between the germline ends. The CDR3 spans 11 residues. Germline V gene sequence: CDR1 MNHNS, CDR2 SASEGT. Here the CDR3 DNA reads TGTGCCAGCAGTGCCTTCTACGAGCAGTACTTC. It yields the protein CASSAFYEQYF.

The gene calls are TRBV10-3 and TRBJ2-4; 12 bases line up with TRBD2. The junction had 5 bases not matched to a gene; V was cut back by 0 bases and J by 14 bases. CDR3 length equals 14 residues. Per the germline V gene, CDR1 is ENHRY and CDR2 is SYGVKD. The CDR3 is CAISESASGRVEYF. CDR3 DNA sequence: TGTGCCATCAGTGAGTCGGCTAGCGGGAGGGTAGAGTACTTC.

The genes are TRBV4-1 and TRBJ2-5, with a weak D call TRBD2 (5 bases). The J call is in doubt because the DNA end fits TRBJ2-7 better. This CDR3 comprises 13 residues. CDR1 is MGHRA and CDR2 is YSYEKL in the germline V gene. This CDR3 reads CASSQERGREQYF. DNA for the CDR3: TGCGCCAGCAGCCAAGAGAGAGGGCGCGAGCAGTACTTC.

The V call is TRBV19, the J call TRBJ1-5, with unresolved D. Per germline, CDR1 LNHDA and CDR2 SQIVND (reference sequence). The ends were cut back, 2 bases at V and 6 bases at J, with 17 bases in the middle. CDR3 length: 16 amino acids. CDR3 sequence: CASSIQANANSQPQHF. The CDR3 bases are TGTGCCAGTAGTATACAGGCAAACGCAAATAGTCAGCCCCAGCATTTT.

CDR3 DNA: TGTGCCAGCTCCCCTACAGCGGGTCAGGACTACGAGCAGTACTTC. As protein: CASSPTAGQDYEQYF. This rearrangement joins TRBV18 to TRBJ2-7; a possible D gene is TRBD2 (6 bases). The CDR3 length is 15 residues. CDR1 is KGHSH and CDR2 is LQKENI in the germline V gene. V was clipped by 6 bases and J by 3 bases, with 18 bases between them. Variable domain in full (rest from reference TRBV18 and TRBJ2-7): NAGVMQNPRHLVRRRGQEARLRCSPMKGHSHVYWYRQLPEEGLKFMVYLQKENIIDESGMPKERFSAEFPKEGPSILRIQQVVRGDSAAYFCASSPTAGQDYEQYFGPGTRLTVT.